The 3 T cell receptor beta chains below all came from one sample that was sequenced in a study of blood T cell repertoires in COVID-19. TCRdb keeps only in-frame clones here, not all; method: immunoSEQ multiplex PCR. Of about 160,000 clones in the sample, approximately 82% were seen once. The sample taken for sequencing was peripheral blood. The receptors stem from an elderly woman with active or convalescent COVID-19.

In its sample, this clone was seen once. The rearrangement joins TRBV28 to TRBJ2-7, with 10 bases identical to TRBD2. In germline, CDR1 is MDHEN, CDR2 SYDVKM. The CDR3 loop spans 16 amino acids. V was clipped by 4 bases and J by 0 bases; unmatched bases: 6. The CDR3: CASSSHSGGLSYEQYF. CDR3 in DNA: TGTGCCAGCAGTTCTCATAGCGGGGGGCTCTCCTACGAGCAGTACTTC.

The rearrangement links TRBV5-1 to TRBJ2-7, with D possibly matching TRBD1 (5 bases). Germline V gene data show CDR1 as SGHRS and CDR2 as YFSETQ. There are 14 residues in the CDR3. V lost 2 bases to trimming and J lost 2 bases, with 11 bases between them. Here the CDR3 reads CASSLGQGAYEQYF. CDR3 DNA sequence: TGCGCCAGCAGCTTAGGGCAGGGTGCCTACGAGCAGTACTTC.

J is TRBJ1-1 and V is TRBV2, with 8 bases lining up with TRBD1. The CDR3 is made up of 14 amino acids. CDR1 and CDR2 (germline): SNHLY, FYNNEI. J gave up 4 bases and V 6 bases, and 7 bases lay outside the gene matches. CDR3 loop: CASRGTGATTEAFF. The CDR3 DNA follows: TGTGCCAGCAGAGGGACAGGCGCAACCACTGAAGCTTTCTTT.